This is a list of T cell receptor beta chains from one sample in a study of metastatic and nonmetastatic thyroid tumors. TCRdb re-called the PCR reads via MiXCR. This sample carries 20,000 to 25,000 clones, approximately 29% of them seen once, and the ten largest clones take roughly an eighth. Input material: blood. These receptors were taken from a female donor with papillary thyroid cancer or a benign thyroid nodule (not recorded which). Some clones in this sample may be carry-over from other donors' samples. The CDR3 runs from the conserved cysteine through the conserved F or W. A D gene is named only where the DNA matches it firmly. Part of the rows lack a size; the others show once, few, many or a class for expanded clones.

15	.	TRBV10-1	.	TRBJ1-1	CASSPTPGFGTEAFF	TGCGCCAGCAGTCCCACCCCCGGTTTTGGTACTGAAGCTTTCTTT
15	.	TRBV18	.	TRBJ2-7	CASSPGPQAYYEQYF	TGTGCCAGCTCACCGGGGCCCCAGGCATACTACGAGCAGTACTTC
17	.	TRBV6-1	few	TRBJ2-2	CASRALRQEATTGELFF	TGTGCCAGCAGGGCCCTAAGACAGGAAGCAACAACCGGGGAGCTGTTTTTT
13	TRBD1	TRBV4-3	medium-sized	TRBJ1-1	CASRQGRGTEAFF	TGCGCCAGCAGACAGGGGAGGGGGACTGAAGCTTTCTTT
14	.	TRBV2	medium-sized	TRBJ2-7	CASSVLAVAYEQYF	TGTGCCAGCAGTGTCTTAGCGGTCGCCTACGAGCAGTACTTC
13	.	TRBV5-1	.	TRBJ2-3	CASSLGGPDTQYF	TGCGCCAGCAGCTTGGGGGGGCCAGATACGCAGTATTTT
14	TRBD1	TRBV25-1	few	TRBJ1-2	CASTPQGALYGYTF	TGTGCCAGCACCCCACAGGGGGCTCTCTATGGCTACACCTTC
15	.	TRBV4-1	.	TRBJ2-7	CASSQVSRDEYEQYF	TGCGCCAGCAGCCAAGTGAGCAGGGACGAGTACGAGCAGTACTTC
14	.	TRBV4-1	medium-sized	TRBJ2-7	CASSQRTVSYEQYF	TGCGCCAGCAGCCAGAGGACTGTCTCCTACGAGCAGTACTTC
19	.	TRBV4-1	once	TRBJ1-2	CASSSPGGRLRGGRYGYTF	TGCGCCAGCAGCTCCCCGGGGGGGCGTCTTAGAGGGGGGAGATATGGCTACACCTTC
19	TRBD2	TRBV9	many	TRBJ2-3	CASSAYGDVAGGNTDTQYF	TGTGCCAGCAGCGCTTACGGGGACGTAGCGGGAGGGAACACAGATACGCAGTATTTT
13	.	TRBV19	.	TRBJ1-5	CASSSSAARAQHF	TGTGCCAGTAGTTCCTCGGCTGCTAGAGCCCAGCATTTT
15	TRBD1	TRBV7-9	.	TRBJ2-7	CASSSGTGGSYEQYF	TGTGCCAGCAGCTCCGGGACAGGGGGTTCGTACGAGCAGTACTTC
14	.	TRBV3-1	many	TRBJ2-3	CASSEVRPFDTQYF	TGTGCCAGCAGCGAAGTCAGACCCTTTGATACGCAGTATTTT
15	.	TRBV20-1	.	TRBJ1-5	CSARRAGHSNQPQHF	TGCAGTGCTAGGAGGGCAGGGCATAGCAATCAGCCCCAGCATTTT
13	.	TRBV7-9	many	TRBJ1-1	CASSPRSYTEAFF	TGTGCCAGCAGCCCCCGGAGCTACACTGAAGCTTTCTTT
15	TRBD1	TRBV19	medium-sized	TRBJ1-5	CASSIRQGAYQPQHF	TGTGCCAGTAGTATAAGGCAGGGGGCTTATCAGCCCCAGCATTTT
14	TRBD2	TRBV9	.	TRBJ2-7	CASSVTAGGYEQYF	TGTGCCAGCAGCGTTACAGCGGGAGGTTACGAGCAGTACTTC
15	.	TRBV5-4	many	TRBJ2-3	CASSLAGASTDTQYF	TGTGCCAGCAGCTTGGCTGGGGCGAGCACAGATACGCAGTATTTT
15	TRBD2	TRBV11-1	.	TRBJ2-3	CASSLAGGGTDTQYF	TGTGCCAGCAGCTTAGCGGGGGGGGGCACAGATACGCAGTATTTT
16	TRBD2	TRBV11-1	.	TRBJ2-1	CASSLGRLAGKNEQFF	TGTGCCAGCAGCTTAGGGAGACTAGCGGGGAAAAATGAGCAGTTCTTC
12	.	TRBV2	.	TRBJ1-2	CASRLVDYGYTF	TGTGCCAGCAGATTGGTCGACTATGGCTACACCTTC
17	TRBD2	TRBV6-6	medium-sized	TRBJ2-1	CASSYQGLAGVYNEQFF	TGTGCCAGCAGTTACCAGGGACTAGCGGGAGTCTACAATGAGCAGTTCTTC
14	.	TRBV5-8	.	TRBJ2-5	CASREVGGPETQYF	TGTGCCAGCAGGGAGGTAGGTGGCCCTGAGACCCAGTACTTC
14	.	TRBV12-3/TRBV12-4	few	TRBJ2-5	CASSPRLRQETQYF	TGTGCCAGCAGTCCCAGACTACGCCAAGAGACCCAGTACTTC
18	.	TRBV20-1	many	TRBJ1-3	CSAYSHHSDGSSGNTIYF	TGCAGTGCTTACTCACATCATTCGGACGGATCCTCTGGAAACACCATATATTTT
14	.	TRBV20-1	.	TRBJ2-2	CSAQRSQGGGELFF	TGCAGTGCACAGAGGTCCCAGGGTGGAGGGGAGCTGTTTTTT
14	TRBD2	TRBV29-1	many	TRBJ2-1	CSAAGTSGGIEQFF	TGCAGCGCCGCTGGGACTAGCGGGGGTATTGAGCAGTTCTTC
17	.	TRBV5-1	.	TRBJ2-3	CASSLGGTVSSTDTQYF	TGCGCCAGCAGCTTGGGGGGTACAGTTTCTAGCACAGATACGCAGTATTTT
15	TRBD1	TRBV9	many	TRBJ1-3	CASSAGQGAGNTIYF	TGTGCCAGCAGCGCGGGACAGGGGGCTGGAAACACCATATATTTT
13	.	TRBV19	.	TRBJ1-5	CASRTYGNQPQHF	TGTGCCAGTAGAACCTACGGCAATCAGCCCCAGCATTTT
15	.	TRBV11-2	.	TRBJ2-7	CASSFIQGRDYEQYF	TGTGCCAGCAGCTTCATCCAGGGGAGGGACTACGAGCAGTACTTC
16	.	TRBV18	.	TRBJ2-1	CASSSTGTGGYNEQFF	TGTGCCAGCTCATCAACAGGTACCGGGGGATACAATGAGCAGTTCTTC
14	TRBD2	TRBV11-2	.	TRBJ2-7	CASSFERGTYEQYF	TGTGCCAGCAGCTTCGAGCGGGGAACCTACGAGCAGTACTTC
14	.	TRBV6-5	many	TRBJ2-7	CASSYSPGRDEQYF	TGTGCCAGCAGTTACTCGCCGGGAAGGGACGAGCAGTACTTC
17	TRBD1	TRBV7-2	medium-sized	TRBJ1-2	CASSLTTGGASNYGYTF	TGTGCCAGCAGCTTAACGACAGGGGGCGCGTCTAACTATGGCTACACCTTC
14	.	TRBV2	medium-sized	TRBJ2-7	CASSDRDGSYEQYF	TGTGCCAGCAGTGACAGGGACGGCTCCTACGAGCAGTACTTC
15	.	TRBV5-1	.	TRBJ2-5	CASILTPGGQETQYF	TGCGCCAGCATCTTGACGCCAGGCGGGCAAGAGACCCAGTACTTC
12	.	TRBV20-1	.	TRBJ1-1	CSARRPSLEAFF	TGCAGTGCTCGGCGACCCTCTTTGGAAGCTTTCTTT
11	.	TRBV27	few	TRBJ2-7	CASRQRGEQYF	TGTGCCAGCAGACAACGAGGCGAGCAGTACTTC
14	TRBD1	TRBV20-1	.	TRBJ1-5	CSASRGQGSVAQHF	TGCAGTGCTAGCCGTGGACAGGGGAGTGTGGCCCAGCATTTT
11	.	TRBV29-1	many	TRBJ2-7	CSVDAQDEQYF	TGCAGCGTGGATGCCCAGGACGAGCAGTACTTC
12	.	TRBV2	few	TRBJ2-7	CASTSGRYEQYF	TGTGCCAGCACTTCCGGGAGATACGAGCAGTACTTC
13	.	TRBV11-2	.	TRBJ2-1	CASSDWRANEQFF	TGTGCCAGCAGTGACTGGCGAGCGAATGAGCAGTTCTTC
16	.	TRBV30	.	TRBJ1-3	CAWEKGHPSSGNTIYF	TGTGCCTGGGAGAAAGGACACCCGAGCTCTGGAAACACCATATATTTT
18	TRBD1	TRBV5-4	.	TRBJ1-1	CASSLTDRGLHLDTEAFF	TGTGCCAGCAGCTTGACCGACAGGGGGCTGCATTTGGACACTGAAGCTTTCTTT
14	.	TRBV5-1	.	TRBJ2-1	CASSSEPQGREQFF	TGCGCCAGCAGCTCCGAGCCACAGGGGAGGGAGCAGTTCTTC
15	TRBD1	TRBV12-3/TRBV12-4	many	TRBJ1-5	CASSYRDRADQPQHF	TGTGCCAGCAGTTACCGGGACAGAGCGGATCAGCCCCAGCATTTT
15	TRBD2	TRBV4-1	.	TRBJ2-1	CASSQVAGDGNEQFF	TGCGCCAGCAGCCAAGTAGCGGGAGATGGTAATGAGCAGTTCTTC
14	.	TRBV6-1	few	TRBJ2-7	CASMAARGGHEQYF	TGTGCCAGCATGGCCGCGAGAGGAGGTCACGAGCAGTACTTC
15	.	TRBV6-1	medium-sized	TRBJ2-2	CASSAPGVDTGELFF	TGTGCCAGCAGTGCCCCTGGGGTCGACACCGGGGAGCTGTTTTTT
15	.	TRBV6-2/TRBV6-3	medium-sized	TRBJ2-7	CATSSRRRGRHEQYF	TGTGCCACCAGCAGTCGTCGCCGAGGGAGACACGAGCAGTACTTC
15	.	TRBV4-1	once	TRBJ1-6	CASRLGGTYNSPLHF	TGCGCCAGCAGGCTAGGAGGGACCTACAATTCACCCCTCCACTTT
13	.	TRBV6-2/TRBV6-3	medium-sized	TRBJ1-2	CASSYGQFYGYTF	TGTGCCAGCAGTTACGGACAGTTCTATGGCTACACCTTC
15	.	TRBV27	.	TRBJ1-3	CASSLSGSSGNTIYF	TGTGCCAGCAGTTTATCAGGGAGCTCTGGAAACACCATATATTTT
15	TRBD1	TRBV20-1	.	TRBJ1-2	CSARAQDRAYYGYTF	TGCAGTGCTAGAGCACAAGACAGGGCCTACTATGGCTACACCTTC
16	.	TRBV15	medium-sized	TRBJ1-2	CATSRDLGVTTGGYTF	TGTGCCACCAGCAGAGATCTCGGGGTTACGACGGGCGGCTACACCTTC